One and the same sample provided the 16 T cell receptor beta chains below, sequenced in a study of response to subunit inactivated influenza vaccine. TCRdb itself ran the RT-PCR reads through MiXCR, one entry per CDR3 protein. The sample lists about 500,000 distinct CDR3 sequences, approximately 15% occurring once. This specimen was CD4+ T cells sorted from PBMCs, taken about 24 months after vaccination. Receptors originate from a man aged 50 to 69 who received an inactivated influenza vaccine.

The rearrangement joins TRBV7-2 to TRBJ2-1; D is unresolved. The V end was cut by 2 bases, the J end by 6 bases, with 23 bases between. Germline CDR1 reads SGHTA; CDR2 reads FQGNSA. This CDR3 has 18 residues. The CDR3 here is CASSLSELRAKPINEQFF. CDR3 DNA sequence: TGTGCCAGCAGCTTATCGGAGTTACGGGCGAAGCCAATCAATGAGCAGTTCTTC.

This chain links TRBV3-1 with TRBJ2-3; TRBD2 matches at 9 bases. V was pared by 0 bases and J by 6 bases, with 10 bases of the junction left unmatched. The CDR3 has 17 amino acids. The germline V gene has CDR1 LGHDT and CDR2 YNNKEL (reference sequence). This CDR3 reads CASSQDGGGGAWDTQYF. CDR3 nucleotides: TGTGCCAGCAGCCAAGATGGGGGCGGGGGGGCCTGGGATACGCAGTATTTT.

The chain has TRBV28 and TRBJ1-1; tentative D call: TRBD1 (5 bases). Trimming removed 7 bases at V and 0 bases at J, with 12 bases between. The CDR3 is made up of 14 amino acids. Germline assignment: CDR1 MDHEN and CDR2 SYDVKM. This chain's CDR3 is CASTPPGMNTEAFF. The CDR3 nucleotides read TGTGCCAGCACCCCTCCAGGGATGAACACTGAAGCTTTCTTT. Full variable domain (missing parts from reference TRBV28 and TRBJ1-1): DVKVTQSSRYLVKRTGEKVFLECVQDMDHENMFWYRQDPGLGLRLIYFSYDVKMKEKGDIPEGYSVSREKKERFSLILESASTNQTSMYLCASTPPGMNTEAFFGQGTRLTVV.

The chain carries TRBV10-3 and TRBJ2-3, with 13 positions matching TRBD2. The CDR3 is 15 amino acids. V shed 5 bases, J shed 4 bases, and the junction held 3 bases outside the gene matches. Germline V gene data show CDR1 as ENHRY and CDR2 as SYGVKD. Here the CDR3 reads CAISTLAGGADTQYF. The CDR3 DNA is TGTGCCATCAGTACACTAGCGGGGGGGGCAGATACGCAGTATTTT.

The V call is TRBV7-2, the J call TRBJ1-2; D unresolved. This CDR3 has 14 amino acids. Trimming took 6 bases from V and 4 from J, leaving 15 bases between them. Germline V gene lookup returns CDR1 SGHTA and CDR2 FQGNSA. The CDR3 DNA reads TGTGCCAGCAGACCCGAGTACGGATTCTATGGCTACACCTTC. This sequence encodes CASRPEYGFYGYTF.

The V and J genes are TRBV15 and TRBJ2-3, with D possibly being TRBD1 (6 bases). CDR3 length: 15 residues. CDR1 LNHNV and CDR2 YYDKDF come from the germline V gene (reference sequence). V was pared by 8 bases and J by 1 base, with 16 bases between. For the CDR3, the DNA is TGTGCCACCGCACCAGGACAGCGCCGCACAGATACGCAGTATTTT. Protein sequence: CATAPGQRRTDTQYF.

In its sample, this clonotype was seen a few times. This chain joins TRBV4-2 and TRBJ2-3; 9 bases are a match to TRBD2. The CDR3 sequence is 15 residues long. Germline V gene sequence: CDR1 LGHNA, CDR2 YNFKEQ. The V gene end was trimmed by 1 base and the J gene end by 4 bases; junction bases not matched to a gene: 3. The CDR3, as DNA: TGTGCCAGCAGCCAAGCAGCGGGGGGACCAGATACGCAGTATTTT. Encoded protein: CASSQAAGGPDTQYF.

There are many counts of this clonotype. V and J are TRBV12-3 or TRBV12-4 and TRBJ2-5; D unclear. Trimming removed 1 base from V and 1 base from J, with 13 bases in between. There are 16 residues in the CDR3. The CDR3 nucleotides are TGTGCCAGCAGTTTAGGTGTTCAGATATTCCAAGAGACCCAGTACTTC. It is translated as CASSLGVQIFQETQYF.

CDR3 residues: CASSSEQRSGDEQFF. The CDR3, as DNA: TGTGCCAGCAGCTCAGAACAGCGGTCGGGGGATGAGCAGTTCTTC. The V call is TRBV28, the J call TRBJ2-1; D might be TRBD2 (6 bases). The CDR3 contains 15 residues. V gave up 6 bases and J gave up 8 bases, with 20 bases separating them. Germline assignment: CDR1 MDHEN and CDR2 SYDVKM.

At least ten counts were recorded for this clonotype. The genes are TRBV4-3 and TRBJ2-5, with 7 positions matching TRBD2. V gave up 0 bases and J gave up 5 bases; unmatched junction bases: 9. Germline loops: CDR1 LGHNA, CDR2 YSLEER. The CDR3 sequence is 16 residues long. This CDR3 is CASSQELTSRFETQYF. CDR3 coding DNA: TGCGCCAGCAGCCAAGAATTGACTAGCCGGTTCGAGACCCAGTACTTC.

This clonotype was seen repeatedly, ten times or more. V is TRBV3-1 and J is TRBJ2-7; TRBD1 aligns across 9 bases. The CDR3 spans 17 residues. Germline values: CDR1 LGHDT, CDR2 YNNKEL (reference sequence). V lost 4 bases, J lost 3 bases, and 13 bases stayed unmatched. The chain's CDR3 is CASSPTATTGGNYEQYF. The CDR3 DNA sequence: TGTGCCAGCAGCCCAACGGCGACAACAGGGGGCAACTACGAGCAGTACTTC.

As DNA, the CDR3 is TGTGCCACCGGGGGGGACATTAACACCGGGGAGCTGTTTTTT. The encoded protein is CATGGDINTGELFF. The gene calls are TRBV24-1 and TRBJ2-2; D is possibly TRBD2 (7 bases). The germline V gene encodes CDR1 KGHDR and CDR2 SFDVKD. The CDR3 has 14 residues. V lost 9 bases to trimming and J lost 2 bases, with 12 bases between them.

V and J are TRBV6-5 and TRBJ1-2; D may be TRBD1 (6 bases). CDR3 length equals 13 residues. Germline CDR1 MNHEY, CDR2 SVGAGI. Deletions cut 2 bases from V and 8 bases from J, with 12 bases between. CDR3 in amino acids: CASSYADRTGYTF. The CDR3 DNA reads as TGTGCCAGCAGTTACGCCGACAGGACCGGCTACACCTTC.

This clonotype was recorded at least ten times. This chain connects TRBV20-1 to TRBJ1-6; D gene ambiguous. CDR1 and CDR2 (germline): DFQATT, SNEGSKA (reference sequence). The CDR3 runs 13 residues. The ends were cut back, 3 bases at V and 5 bases at J, with 8 bases in the middle. In nucleotides, the CDR3 is TGCAGTGCTAGGGGAGTGAATAATTCACCCCTCCACTTT. It codes for CSARGVNNSPLHF.

This clonotype was counted only a few times. The chain joins TRBV20-1 to TRBJ1-4; D might be TRBD1 (5 bases). This CDR3 has 16 amino acids. The germline V gene has CDR1 DFQATT and CDR2 SNEGSKA (reference sequence). The V gene lost 6 bases and the J gene lost 0 bases, with 17 bases spanning the gap. CDR3 coding DNA: TGCAGTGCCTCGTGGGGGATTGATGCAACTAATGAAAAACTGTTTTTT. As protein: CSASWGIDATNEKLFF.

This clonotype was recorded a few times. This chain's CDR3 is CATSPQRGETQYF. In DNA form, the CDR3 reads TGTGCCACCAGTCCTCAGAGGGGAGAGACCCAGTACTTC. The chain carries TRBV15 and TRBJ2-5; D may be TRBD1 or TRBD2 (5 bases each). V was pared by 6 bases and J by 4 bases, with 12 bases between. The CDR3 is 13 amino acids. Germline V gives CDR1 LNHNV, CDR2 YYDKDF (reference sequence).